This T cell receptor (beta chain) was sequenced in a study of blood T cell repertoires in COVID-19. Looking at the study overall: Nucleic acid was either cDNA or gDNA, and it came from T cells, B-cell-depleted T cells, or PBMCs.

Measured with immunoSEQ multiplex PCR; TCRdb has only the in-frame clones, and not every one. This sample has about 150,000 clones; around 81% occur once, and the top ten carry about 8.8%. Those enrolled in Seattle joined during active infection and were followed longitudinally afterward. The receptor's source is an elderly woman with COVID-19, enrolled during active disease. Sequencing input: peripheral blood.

The DNA of the CDR3 is TGTGCCAGCAGCCAAGATCTTCTAGCGGGGGTCTCAGATACGCAGTATTTT. This gives the protein CASSQDLLAGVSDTQYF. V gene TRBV14 combines with J gene TRBJ2-3; 10 positions agree with TRBD2. Germline V gene lookup returns CDR1 SGHDN and CDR2 FVKESK. The CDR3 loop spans 17 amino acids. V gave up 0 bases and J gave up 4 bases; unmatched junction bases: 7. The full variable domain, completed using reference TRBV14 and TRBJ2-3, is EAGVTQFPSHSVIEKGQTVTLRCDPISGHDNLYWYRRVMGKEIKFLLHFVKESKQDESGMPNNRFLAERTGGTYSTLKVQPAELEDSGVYFCASSQDLLAGVSDTQYFGPGTRLTVL.